This TCR beta chain stems from a study of cytomegalovirus exposure and HLA in healthy donors. Use of 60 Vbeta and 13 Jbeta primers characterized the PCR. Generated by immunoSEQ multiplex PCR, the TCRdb table keeps only in-frame clones and is missing some. This table holds about 160,000 clones, roughly 80% found once. V lost 7 bases to trimming and J lost 2 bases, with 14 bases between them. CDR3 length: 13 amino acids. Germline V gene lookup returns CDR1 SQVTM and CDR2 ANQGSEA. The chain combines TRBV29-1 with TRBJ1-2; no reliable D call. Sequencing input: PBMCs. The receptor was derived from a woman under 40 in good health and CMV-seropositive. Written as DNA, the CDR3 is TGCAGCGCCTCCGGAGGCGGGAACTATGGCTACACCTTC. Protein: CSASGGGNYGYTF.